A selection of T cell receptor beta chains follows, all from one sample in a study of graft-versus-host responses after intestinal transplantation. TCRdb's copy holds only in-frame clones and misses some; the assay was immunoSEQ multiplex PCR. This sample carries about 73,000 clones, roughly 89% of them seen once, and the ten largest clones take approximately 4.1%. Which antigens these TCRs recognize remains unknown. The material sequenced was unstimulated CD8+ T cells sorted from spleen or lymph node cells, taken before transplant. These receptors all come from a human donor who was the organ donor for an intestinal transplant. CDR3s include the opening cysteine and the closing phenylalanine or tryptophan. A D gene is named only where the DNA matches it firmly. Some rows have no size entry. The others give once, few or many, or a class for an expanded clone.

clone_size	v_call	j_call	d_call	cdr3_length	cdr3_aa	cdr3_nt
NA	TRBV9	TRBJ2-6	NA	14	CASQGGSGANVLTF	TGTGCCTCCCAGGGGGGCTCTGGGGCCAACGTCCTGACTTTC
NA	TRBV7-9	TRBJ2-1	TRBD2	17	CASSPPRAGIPYNEQFF	TGTGCCAGCAGCCCCCCCAGAGCGGGGATTCCCTACAATGAGCAGTTCTTC
NA	TRBV5-6	TRBJ2-1	TRBD1	15	CASSFFSQGNWEQFF	TGTGCCAGCAGCTTTTTCTCACAGGGGAATTGGGAGCAGTTCTTC
NA	TRBV27	TRBJ1-5	TRBD1	15	CASSTVDRAHQPQHF	TGTGCCAGCAGTACCGTGGACAGGGCTCATCAGCCCCAGCATTTT
NA	TRBV4-3	TRBJ1-5	TRBD1	14	CASSQDRHHQPQHF	TGCGCCAGCAGCCAGGACAGGCACCATCAGCCCCAGCATTTT
NA	TRBV28	TRBJ2-4	TRBD1	15	CASSKPRRDRAIQYF	TGTGCCAGCAGTAAACCCCGTCGGGACAGGGCAATTCAGTACTTC
NA	TRBV6-6	TRBJ1-2	NA	14	CASWEDTMLIGYTF	TGTGCCAGCTGGGAGGACACGATGTTAATCGGCTACACCTTC
NA	TRBV4-1	TRBJ1-5	NA	18	CASSQDMLYQVINQPQHF	TGCGCCAGCAGCCAAGATATGCTTTATCAGGTCATCAATCAGCCCCAGCATTTT
NA	TRBV7-3	TRBJ2-2	NA	15	CASSGGTANTGELFF	TGTGCCAGCAGCGGGGGGACAGCGAACACCGGGGAGCTGTTTTTT
NA	TRBV27	TRBJ2-1	NA	11	CASSHYNEQFF	TGTGCCAGCAGTCATTACAATGAGCAGTTCTTC
NA	TRBV7-9	TRBJ2-2	TRBD1	15	CASSPRQGYTGELFF	TGTGCCAGCAGCCCCCGACAGGGATACACCGGGGAGCTGTTTTTT
NA	TRBV11-2	TRBJ1-6	NA	14	CASSLVGVDSPLHF	TGTGCCAGCAGCTTAGTGGGCGTGGATTCACCCCTCCACTTT
NA	TRBV2	TRBJ1-4	NA	15	CASSGASGANEKLFF	TGTGCCAGCAGTGGGGCTTCGGGGGCTAATGAAAAACTGTTTTTT
NA	TRBV5-6	TRBJ2-3	TRBD2	16	CASSFPAGAFTDTQYF	TGTGCCAGCAGCTTTCCAGCGGGGGCTTTCACAGATACGCAGTATTTT
NA	TRBV4-1	TRBJ1-1	TRBD1	14	CASSPNNRGLEAFF	TGCGCCAGCAGCCCGAATAACAGGGGGCTGGAAGCTTTCTTT
NA	TRBV7-4	TRBJ2-1	NA	15	CASSLTYPLNNEQFF	TGTGCCAGCAGCTTAACCTACCCCTTAAACAATGAGCAGTTCTTC
NA	TRBV11-2	TRBJ1-3	TRBD1	17	CASSLRTGGITGNTIYF	TGTGCCAGCAGTCTGCGGACAGGGGGCATAACTGGAAACACCATATATTTT
NA	TRBV2	TRBJ1-2	TRBD1	15	CASSDGYRGYYGYTF	TGTGCCAGCAGTGATGGTTACAGGGGATACTATGGCTACACCTTC
NA	TRBV15	TRBJ2-2	TRBD2	19	CATSRDGSEERGGSGELFF	TGTGCCACCAGCAGAGACGGTTCCGAGGAGCGGGGGGGCTCCGGGGAGCTGTTTTTT
NA	TRBV27	TRBJ1-3	TRBD1	15	CASSPGQSSGNTIYF	TGTGCCAGCAGCCCGGGACAGAGCTCTGGAAACACCATATATTTT
NA	TRBV9	TRBJ2-1	TRBD2	15	CASSVGGVAGTEQFF	TGTGCCAGCAGCGTAGGAGGAGTAGCGGGGACTGAGCAGTTCTTC
once	TRBV7-6	TRBJ1-2	NA	15	CASSPVLTGQYGYTF	TGTGCCAGCAGCCCGGTCCTCACAGGACAATATGGCTACACCTTC
once	TRBV2	TRBJ1-3	NA	16	CASSGSGLEGGNTIYF	TGTGCCAGCAGTGGGTCGGGCCTCGAGGGTGGAAACACCATATATTTT
few	TRBV7-9	TRBJ1-4	NA	11	CASSLNRVLFF	TGTGCCAGCAGCTTAAACAGGGTACTGTTTTTT
NA	TRBV9	TRBJ1-2	NA	13	CASSAYANYGYTF	TGTGCCAGCAGCGCCTATGCTAACTATGGCTACACCTTC
NA	TRBV4-1	TRBJ1-1	NA	12	CASSHPGQEAFF	TGCGCCAGCAGCCACCCCGGACAGGAAGCTTTCTTT
NA	TRBV4-3	TRBJ2-2	NA	17	CASSQVKTGFVTGELFF	TGCGCCAGCAGCCAAGTGAAAACAGGGTTTGTCACCGGGGAGCTGTTTTTT
once	TRBV6-5	TRBJ1-5	NA	15	CASSPGEEAYQPQHF	TGTGCCAGCAGCCCCGGGGAGGAGGCATATCAGCCCCAGCATTTT
NA	TRBV6-5	TRBJ1-1	NA	13	CASRLGRGTEAFF	TGTGCCAGCCGACTGGGGAGGGGGACTGAAGCTTTCTTT
NA	TRBV7-9	TRBJ1-5	NA	15	CASSLGPGKNQPQHF	TGTGCCAGCAGCTTAGGCCCAGGGAAAAATCAGCCCCAGCATTTT
NA	TRBV5-6	TRBJ2-5	NA	15	CASSDLITLQETQYF	TGTGCCAGCAGCGATCTAATTACCCTCCAAGAGACCCAGTACTTC
NA	TRBV27	TRBJ2-2	NA	13	CASSSKLTGELFF	TGTGCCAGCAGTTCAAAATTGACCGGGGAGCTGTTTTTT
NA	TRBV28	TRBJ1-5	NA	14	CASSLRGYDQPQHF	TGTGCCAGCAGTTTAAGGGGGTATGATCAGCCCCAGCATTTT
NA	TRBV5-4	TRBJ1-6	NA	15	CASSQGGDLNSPLHF	TGTGCCAGCAGCCAGGGTGGGGATCTAAATTCACCCCTCCACTTT
NA	TRBV6-5	TRBJ1-1	NA	14	CASSLTALNTEAFF	TGTGCCAGCAGTCTGACAGCCTTAAACACTGAAGCTTTCTTT
NA	TRBV5-4	TRBJ1-4	NA	14	CASQSTGGNEKLFF	TGTGCCAGCCAATCGACGGGAGGCAATGAAAAACTGTTTTTT
NA	TRBV5-6	TRBJ1-4	NA	13	CASSLAGSEKLFF	TGTGCCAGCAGCTTGGCGGGGAGTGAAAAACTGTTTTTT
NA	TRBV27	TRBJ2-1	TRBD2	15	CASRSSGSGFNEQFF	TGTGCCAGCAGGAGCTCGGGTAGCGGGTTCAATGAGCAGTTCTTC
NA	TRBV5-6	TRBJ1-2	TRBD1	14	CASRTGTGGYGYTF	TGTGCCAGCAGAACCGGGACAGGGGGCTATGGCTACACCTTC
NA	TRBV14	TRBJ1-2	NA	15	CASSQDEGEGNGYTF	TGTGCCAGCAGCCAAGACGAAGGGGAAGGGAATGGCTACACCTTC
NA	TRBV2	TRBJ2-6	NA	14	CASSDSAGANVLTF	TGTGCCAGCAGTGATTCTGCTGGGGCCAACGTCCTGACTTTC
NA	TRBV11-2	TRBJ1-1	TRBD1	18	CASSLEPTGAYLNTEAFF	TGTGCCAGCAGCTTAGAACCAACAGGGGCCTACTTGAACACTGAAGCTTTCTTT
NA	TRBV7-3	TRBJ1-1	NA	14	CASSSNSRWTEAFF	TGTGCCAGCAGTTCTAATTCCCGGTGGACTGAAGCTTTCTTT
NA	TRBV7-6	TRBJ1-1	NA	14	CASSLGRPNTEAFF	TGTGCCAGCAGCTTAGGGAGGCCGAACACTGAAGCTTTCTTT
once	TRBV15	TRBJ2-2	TRBD2	18	CATQFMGSGGAHSGELFF	TGTGCCACCCAATTTATGGGTAGCGGGGGAGCGCATTCCGGGGAGCTGTTTTTT
NA	TRBV9	TRBJ1-4	NA	14	CASSVGGRDEKLFF	TGTGCCAGCAGCGTAGGGGGGCGCGATGAAAAACTGTTTTTT
few	TRBV15	TRBJ1-3	NA	15	CATSRDYGGGNTIYF	TGTGCCACCAGCAGAGATTACGGGGGAGGAAACACCATATATTTT
few	TRBV29-1	TRBJ2-1	NA	14	CSVEDLTGYNEQFF	TGCAGCGTTGAAGATCTTACCGGGTACAATGAGCAGTTCTTC
once	TRBV30	TRBJ1-1	NA	14	CAWSVVGRGTEAFF	TGTGCCTGGAGTGTGGTAGGGAGGGGCACTGAAGCTTTCTTT
NA	TRBV5-1	TRBJ2-3	NA	16	CASSFPRGASTDTQYF	TGCGCCAGCAGCTTTCCCCGCGGGGCGAGCACAGATACGCAGTATTTT
once	TRBV5-8	TRBJ1-2	NA	15	CASSFSIHPNYGYTF	TGTGCCAGCAGCTTCTCCATACACCCCAACTATGGCTACACCTTC
NA	TRBV28	TRBJ1-1	NA	16	CASSLYAGRFDTEAFF	TGTGCCAGCAGTTTATACGCAGGGAGGTTTGACACTGAAGCTTTCTTT
NA	TRBV19	TRBJ2-3	TRBD1	15	CASRPRDRGTDTQYF	TGTGCCAGTAGACCGAGGGACAGGGGCACAGATACGCAGTATTTT
NA	TRBV6-1	TRBJ1-5	NA	16	CASSEIGGVGNQPQHF	TGTGCCAGCAGTGAAATTGGAGGGGTTGGCAATCAGCCCCAGCATTTT
NA	TRBV9	TRBJ2-1	TRBD2	20	CASSHDPGLAGGSSYNEQFF	TGTGCCAGCAGCCACGACCCGGGACTAGCGGGGGGGAGCTCCTACAATGAGCAGTTCTTC
NA	TRBV5-1	TRBJ2-6	NA	14	CASSLYSGANVLTF	TGCGCCAGCAGCTTATACTCTGGGGCCAACGTCCTGACTTTC
NA	TRBV7-9	TRBJ1-1	NA	13	CASSLEGGAEAFF	TGTGCCAGCAGCTTAGAAGGTGGAGCTGAAGCTTTCTTT